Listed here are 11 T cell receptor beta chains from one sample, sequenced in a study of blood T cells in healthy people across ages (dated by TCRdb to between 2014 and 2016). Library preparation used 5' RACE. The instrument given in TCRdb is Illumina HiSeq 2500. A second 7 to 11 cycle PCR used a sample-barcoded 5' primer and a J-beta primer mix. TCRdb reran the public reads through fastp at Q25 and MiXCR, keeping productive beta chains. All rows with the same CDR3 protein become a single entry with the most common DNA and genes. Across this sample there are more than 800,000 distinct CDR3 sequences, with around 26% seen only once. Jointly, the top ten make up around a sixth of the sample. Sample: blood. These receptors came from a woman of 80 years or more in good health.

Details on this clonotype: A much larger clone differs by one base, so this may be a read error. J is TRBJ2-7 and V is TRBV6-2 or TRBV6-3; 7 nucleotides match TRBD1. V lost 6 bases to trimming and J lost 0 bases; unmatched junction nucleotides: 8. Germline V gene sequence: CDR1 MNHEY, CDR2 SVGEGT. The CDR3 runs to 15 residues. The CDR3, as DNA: TGTGCCAGCAGACGGACAGGCGCCAACTCCTACGAGCAGTACTTC. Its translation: CASRRTGANSYEQYF.

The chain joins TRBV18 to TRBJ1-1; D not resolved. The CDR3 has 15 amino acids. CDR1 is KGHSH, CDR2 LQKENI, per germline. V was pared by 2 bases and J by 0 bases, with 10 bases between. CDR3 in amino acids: CASSPSRNMNTEAFF. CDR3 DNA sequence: TGTGCCAGCTCACCATCTAGAAACATGAACACTGAAGCTTTCTTT.

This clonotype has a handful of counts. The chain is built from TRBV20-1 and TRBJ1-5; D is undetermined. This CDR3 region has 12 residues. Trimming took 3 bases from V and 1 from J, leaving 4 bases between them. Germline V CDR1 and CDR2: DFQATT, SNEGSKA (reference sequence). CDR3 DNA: TGCAGTGCTAGTGAGAGCAATCAGCCCCAGCATTTT. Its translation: CSASESNQPQHF.

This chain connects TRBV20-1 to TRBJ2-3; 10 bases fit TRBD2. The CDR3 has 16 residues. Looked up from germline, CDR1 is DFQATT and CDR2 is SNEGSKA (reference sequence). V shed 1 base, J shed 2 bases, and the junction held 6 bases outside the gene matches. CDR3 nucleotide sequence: TGCAGTGCTAGAGGACTACTAGCGGGGTTCACAGATACGCAGTATTTT. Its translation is CSARGLLAGFTDTQYF.

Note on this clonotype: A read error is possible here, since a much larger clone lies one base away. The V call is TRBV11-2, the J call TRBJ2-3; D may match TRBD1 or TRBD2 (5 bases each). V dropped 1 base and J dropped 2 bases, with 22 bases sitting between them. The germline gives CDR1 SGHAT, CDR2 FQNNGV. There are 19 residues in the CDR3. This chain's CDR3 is CASSLALVGPNTYTDTQYF. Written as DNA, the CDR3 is TGTGCCAGCAGCTTAGCACTAGTGGGGCCCAATACATACACAGATACGCAGTATTTT.

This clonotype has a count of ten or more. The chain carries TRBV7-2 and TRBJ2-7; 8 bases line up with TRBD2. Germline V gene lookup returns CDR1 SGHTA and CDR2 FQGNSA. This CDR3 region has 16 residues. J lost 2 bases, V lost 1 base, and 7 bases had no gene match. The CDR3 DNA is TGTGCCAGCAGCTTAGGCGGGTGGCGGGGGGCCTACGAGCAGTACTTC. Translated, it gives CASSLGGWRGAYEQYF.

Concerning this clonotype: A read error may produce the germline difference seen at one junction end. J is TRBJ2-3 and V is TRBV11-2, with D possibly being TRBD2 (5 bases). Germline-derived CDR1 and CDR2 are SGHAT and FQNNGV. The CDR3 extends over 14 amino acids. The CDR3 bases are TGTGCCAGCAGCTTCGAGCGGTGGGAATATACGCGGTATTTT. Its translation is CASSFERWEYTRYF.

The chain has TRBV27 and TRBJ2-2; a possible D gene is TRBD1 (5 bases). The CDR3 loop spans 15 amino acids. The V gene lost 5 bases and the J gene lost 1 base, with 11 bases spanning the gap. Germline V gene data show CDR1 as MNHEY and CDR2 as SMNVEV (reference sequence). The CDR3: CASSARQRNTGELFF. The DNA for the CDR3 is TGTGCCAGCAGTGCCAGACAGAGGAACACCGGGGAGCTGTTTTTT.

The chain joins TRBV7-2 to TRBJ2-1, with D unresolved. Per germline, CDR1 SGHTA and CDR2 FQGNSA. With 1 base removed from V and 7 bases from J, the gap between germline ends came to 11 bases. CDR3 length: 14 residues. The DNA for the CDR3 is TGTGCCAGCAGCTTAGGGGCAGCTACTAATGAGCAGTTCTTC. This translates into CASSLGAATNEQFF.

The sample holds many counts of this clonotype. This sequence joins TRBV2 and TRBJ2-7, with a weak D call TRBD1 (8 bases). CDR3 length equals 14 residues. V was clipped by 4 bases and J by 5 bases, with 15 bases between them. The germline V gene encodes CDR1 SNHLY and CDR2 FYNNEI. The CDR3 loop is CASSGRTGRDEQYF. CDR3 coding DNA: TGTGCCAGCAGTGGCCGGACAGGGAGGGACGAGCAGTACTTC.

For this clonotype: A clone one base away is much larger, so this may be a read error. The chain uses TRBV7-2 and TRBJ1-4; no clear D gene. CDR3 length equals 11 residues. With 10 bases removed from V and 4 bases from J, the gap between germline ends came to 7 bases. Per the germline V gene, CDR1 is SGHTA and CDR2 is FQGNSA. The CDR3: CATRSNEKLFF. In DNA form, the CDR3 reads TGTGCCACCAGGAGTAATGAAAAACTGTTTTTT.